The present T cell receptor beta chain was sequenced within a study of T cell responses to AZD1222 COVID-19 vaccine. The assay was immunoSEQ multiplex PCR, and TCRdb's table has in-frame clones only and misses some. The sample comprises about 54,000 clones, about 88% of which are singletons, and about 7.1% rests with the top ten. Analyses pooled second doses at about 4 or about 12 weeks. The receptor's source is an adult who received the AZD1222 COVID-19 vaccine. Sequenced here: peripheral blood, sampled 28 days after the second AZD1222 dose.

The CDR3 loop reads CASSRQLSTEAFF. CDR3 in DNA: TGTGCCAGCAGCCGCCAGTTGAGCACTGAAGCTTTCTTT. The chain recombines TRBV7-2 with TRBJ1-1; D ambiguous. The CDR3 has 13 amino acids. The germline CDR1 and CDR2 sequences are SGHTA and FQGNSA. V was trimmed by 5 bases and J by 4 bases, leaving 11 bases between them.